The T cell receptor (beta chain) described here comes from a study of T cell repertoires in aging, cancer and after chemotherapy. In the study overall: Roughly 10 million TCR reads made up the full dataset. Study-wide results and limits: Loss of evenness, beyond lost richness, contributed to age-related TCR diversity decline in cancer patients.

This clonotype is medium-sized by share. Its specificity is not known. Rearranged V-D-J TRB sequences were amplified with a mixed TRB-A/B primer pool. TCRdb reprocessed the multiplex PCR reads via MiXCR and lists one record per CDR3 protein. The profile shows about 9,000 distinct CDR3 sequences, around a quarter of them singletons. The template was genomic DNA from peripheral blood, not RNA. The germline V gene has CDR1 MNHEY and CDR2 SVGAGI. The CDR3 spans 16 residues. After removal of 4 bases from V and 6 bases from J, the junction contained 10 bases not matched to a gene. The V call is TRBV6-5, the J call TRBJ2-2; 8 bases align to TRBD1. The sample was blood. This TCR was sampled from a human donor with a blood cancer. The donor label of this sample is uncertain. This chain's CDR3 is CASSLGQGSTAGELFF. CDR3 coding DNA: TGTGCCAGCAGTTTAGGACAGGGAAGTACGGCCGGGGAGCTGTTTTTT.